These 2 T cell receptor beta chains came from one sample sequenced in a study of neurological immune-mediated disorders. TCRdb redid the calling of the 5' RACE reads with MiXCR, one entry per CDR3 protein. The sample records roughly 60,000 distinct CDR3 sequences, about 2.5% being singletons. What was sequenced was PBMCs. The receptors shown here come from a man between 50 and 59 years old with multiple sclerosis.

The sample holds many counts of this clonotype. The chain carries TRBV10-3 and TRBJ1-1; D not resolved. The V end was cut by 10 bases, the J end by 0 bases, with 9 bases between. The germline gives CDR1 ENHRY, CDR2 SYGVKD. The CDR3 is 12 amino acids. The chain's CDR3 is CATHDVNTEAFF. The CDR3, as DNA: TGTGCCACCCACGACGTGAACACTGAAGCTTTCTTT.

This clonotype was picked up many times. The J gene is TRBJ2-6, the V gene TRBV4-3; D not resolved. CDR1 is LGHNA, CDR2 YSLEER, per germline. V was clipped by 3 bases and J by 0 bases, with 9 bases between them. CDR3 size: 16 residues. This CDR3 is CASSQGETSGANVLTF. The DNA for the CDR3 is TGCGCCAGCAGCCAGGGTGAAACCTCTGGGGCCAACGTCCTGACTTTC.